This is a list of T cell receptor beta chains from one sample in a study of spatial heterogeneity in lung cancer. One entry per CDR3 protein, called by TCRdb with MiXCR from the 5' RACE reads. The sample consists of tens of thousands of distinct CDR3 sequences, 4% to 6% of them appearing once. Specimen: PBMCs, collected at surgery. Receptors were obtained from a female donor with early-stage non-small cell lung cancer. Both conserved end residues are part of each CDR3. Fields, in order: D gene, clone size, J gene, V gene, CDR3 protein, CDR3 DNA. The D gene is left open where the match is weak. Only part of the rows carry a size: once, few, many, or a class if the clone is expanded.

>TRBD1|few|TRBJ2-3|TRBV2
CASSGTGLRTDTQYF
TGTGCCAGCAGTGGGACAGGGTTGAGGACAGATACGCAGTATTTT
>.|many|TRBJ2-7|TRBV6-5
CASSYSASAGQYF
TGTGCCAGCAGTTACTCGGCGTCGGCAGGGCAGTACTTC
>.|many|TRBJ1-1|TRBV5-1
CASSLVVSGAEAFF
TGCGCCAGCAGCTTGGTTGTCTCAGGGGCTGAAGCTTTCTTT
>TRBD1|many|TRBJ1-6|TRBV12-3/TRBV12-4
CASRKGQGRNSPLHF
TGTGCCAGCAGAAAAGGACAGGGTCGGAATTCACCCCTCCACTTT
>.|many|TRBJ2-5|TRBV7-2
CASSLRGYQETQYF
TGTGCCAGCAGCTTAAGGGGATACCAAGAGACCCAGTACTTC
>TRBD1|many|TRBJ1-5|TRBV27
CASSTPKRGGWDRLNQPQHF
TGTGCCAGCAGTACCCCGAAGAGGGGGGGCTGGGACAGGCTAAATCAGCCCCAGCATTTT
>.|many|TRBJ1-3|TRBV30
CAWSVIPGSGNTIYF
TGTGCCTGGAGTGTGATTCCGGGCTCTGGAAACACCATATATTTT
>.|many|TRBJ1-4|TRBV5-1
CASSLSQVNEKLFF
TGCGCCAGCAGCTTGTCACAAGTTAATGAAAAACTGTTTTTT
>.|.|TRBJ2-3|TRBV12-3/TRBV12-4
CASIPGRGRGTDTQYF
TGTGCCAGCATACCTGGGCGGGGCCGGGGCACAGATACGCAGTATTTT
>TRBD1|many|TRBJ2-2|TRBV5-1
CASSVRGRGTGELFF
TGCGCCAGCAGCGTGAGGGGGCGAGGCACCGGGGAGCTGTTTTTT
>TRBD2|.|TRBJ2-1|TRBV30
CAWSRPGLAGTHNEQFF
TGTGCCTGGAGTCGACCGGGACTAGCGGGGACCCACAATGAGCAGTTCTTC
>.|many|TRBJ1-5|TRBV12-3/TRBV12-4
CASSYRESQPQHF
TGTGCCAGCAGTTACAGGGAGAGTCAGCCCCAGCATTTT
>.|.|TRBJ1-1|TRBV5-5
CASSPLPGGTEAFF
TGTGCCAGCAGCCCGCTCCCCGGGGGGACTGAAGCTTTCTTT
>TRBD2|many|TRBJ2-7|TRBV20-1
CSARDSSGVGEQYF
TGCAGTGCTAGAGATTCTAGCGGGGTGGGTGAGCAGTACTTC
>.|few|TRBJ1-1|TRBV6-1
CASSLDSYTEAFF
TGTGCCAGCAGCCTAGACAGTTACACTGAAGCTTTCTTT
>.|many|TRBJ2-2|TRBV20-1
CSARGHVGTGELFF
TGCAGTGCTAGAGGCCATGTGGGCACCGGGGAGCTGTTTTTT
>.|few|TRBJ2-3|TRBV29-1
CSVEIPGTDTQYF
TGCAGCGTTGAAATCCCGGGCACAGATACGCAGTATTTT
>TRBD1|many|TRBJ2-7|TRBV6-5
CASRQGPTYEQYF
TGTGCCAGTCGACAGGGACCCACCTACGAGCAGTACTTC
>.|many|TRBJ2-3|TRBV12-3/TRBV12-4
CASSRVVSTDTQYF
TGTGCCAGCAGTCGGGTTGTCAGCACAGATACGCAGTATTTT
>.|many|TRBJ2-5|TRBV7-9
CASSLVEAGGVGEETQYF
TGTGCCAGCAGCTTAGTTGAAGCAGGCGGAGTGGGGGAAGAGACCCAGTACTTC
>TRBD1|many|TRBJ2-5|TRBV5-1
CASSAGTVNGQETQYF
TGCGCCAGCAGCGCCGGGACAGTGAATGGGCAAGAGACCCAGTACTTC
>.|many|TRBJ2-1|TRBV5-1
CASSLGGMGHNEQFF
TGCGCCAGCAGCTTGGGCGGGATGGGTCACAATGAGCAGTTCTTC
>TRBD1|many|TRBJ1-2|TRBV30
CARDSRNYGYTF
TGTGCCCGGGACAGTAGAAACTATGGCTACACCTTC
>.|few|TRBJ1-1|TRBV6-1
CASSPNTEAFF
TGTGCCAGCAGCCCCAACACTGAAGCTTTCTTT
>TRBD2|.|TRBJ2-7|TRBV7-2
CASSHPPSGKGEQYF
TGTGCCAGCAGCCACCCCCCTAGCGGGAAAGGAGAGCAGTACTTC
>TRBD1|.|TRBJ2-7|TRBV2
CASRPTGNFYEQYF
TGTGCCAGCAGGCCGACAGGGAATTTTTACGAGCAGTACTTC
>TRBD1|many|TRBJ2-2|TRBV3-1
CASSRGTGIGELFF
TGTGCCAGCAGCAGAGGGACAGGGATCGGGGAGCTGTTTTTT
>TRBD2|many|TRBJ2-3|TRBV11-2
CASSLGLAGGSSTDTQYF
TGTGCCAGCAGCTTAGGGCTAGCGGGGGGATCTAGCACAGATACGCAGTATTTT
>.|many|TRBJ2-6|TRBV18
CASSPGPGEGSGANVLTF
TGTGCCAGCTCACCGGGGCCAGGGGAAGGCTCTGGGGCCAACGTCCTGACTTTC
>.|.|TRBJ2-2|TRBV5-1
CASSFGLDTGELFF
TGCGCCAGCAGTTTCGGACTGGACACCGGGGAGCTGTTTTTT
>.|many|TRBJ2-5|TRBV5-4
CASSFEETQYF
TGTGCCAGCAGCTTTGAGGAGACCCAGTACTTC
>.|many|TRBJ2-7|TRBV5-6
CASSLRGRGYEQYF
TGTGCCAGCAGCTTGAGAGGTAGGGGCTACGAGCAGTACTTC
>TRBD2|.|TRBJ2-3|TRBV6-1
CARRGSGSKERLADTQYF
TGTGCCAGGAGGGGTAGCGGGAGTAAGGAACGTTTGGCAGATACGCAGTATTTT
>.|few|TRBJ2-7|TRBV5-4
CASSWGSGALEQYF
TGTGCCAGCAGCTGGGGCTCCGGGGCCCTTGAGCAGTACTTC
>TRBD2|few|TRBJ2-2|TRBV23-1
CASSQTSGEVNTGELFF
TGCGCCAGCAGTCAGACTAGCGGAGAGGTGAACACCGGGGAGCTGTTTTTT
>.|many|TRBJ1-1|TRBV28
CASSLPGLNTEAFF
TGTGCCAGCAGTTTACCAGGTTTGAACACTGAAGCTTTCTTT
>TRBD2|few|TRBJ2-5|TRBV4-2
CASSQGPRGGSQETQYF
TGTGCCAGCAGCCAGGGACCTCGCGGGGGTTCCCAAGAGACCCAGTACTTC
>.|many|TRBJ2-7|TRBV5-1
CASSTGRGPYEQYF
TGCGCCAGCAGCACCGGACGGGGCCCCTACGAGCAGTACTTC